The 29 T cell receptor beta chains below come from one sample, sequenced in a study of CD8 T cells in Susac syndrome. With random hexamers, 0.5 to 1 ug RNA was reverse transcribed. TCRdb reprocessed the immunoSEQ multiplex PCR reads via MiXCR and lists one record per CDR3 protein. In the table there are about 200,000 distinct CDR3 sequences, 90% to 95% of which are singletons. The sample comprised CD4+ T cells from PBMCs. Source of these receptors: a human donor in good health.

The chain recombines TRBV19 with TRBJ2-1, with a possible D match to TRBD2 (5 bases). The CDR3 loop spans 14 amino acids. The V gene's germline CDR1 is LNHDA and CDR2 SQIVND (reference sequence). The germline V and J ends were trimmed by 5 bases and 6 bases, with 14 bases remaining between them. The CDR3: CASSPRYSANEQFF. The DNA for the CDR3 is TGTGCCAGTAGTCCCCGGTATAGCGCCAATGAGCAGTTCTTC.

The chain uses TRBV20-1 and TRBJ2-2; 7 positions match TRBD1. Germline lookup yields CDR1 DFQATT and CDR2 SNEGSKA (reference sequence). V lost 5 bases to trimming and J lost 4 bases; unmatched junction nucleotides: 10. The CDR3 totals 15 residues. The CDR3 loop is CSAALGGASTGELFF. As DNA, the CDR3 is TGCAGTGCTGCCTTAGGGGGCGCAAGCACCGGGGAGCTGTTTTTT.

V is TRBV15 and J is TRBJ2-5; D remains ambiguous. CDR1 and CDR2 (germline): LNHNV, YYDKDF (reference sequence). V lost 3 bases and J 5 bases, leaving 7 bases between the germline ends. The CDR3 spans 12 residues. The CDR3, as DNA: TGTGCCACCAGCAGGGATAGGGAGACCCAGTACTTC. Translating it yields CATSRDRETQYF.

The gene calls are TRBV5-1 and TRBJ2-7, with 7 nucleotides matching TRBD1. The V segment lost 7 bases and the J segment 3 bases; nucleotides outside the gene matches: 4. Germline-derived CDR1 and CDR2 are SGHRS and YFSETQ. The CDR3 has 12 residues. CDR3 sequence (DNA): TGCGCCAGCCGGGACAGCTACTACGAGCAGTACTTC. This gives the protein CASRDSYYEQYF. Full variable domain (missing parts from reference TRBV5-1 and TRBJ2-7): KAGVTQTPRYLIKTRGQQVTLSCSPISGHRSVSWYQQTPGQGLQFLFEYFSETQRNKGNFPGRFSGRQFSNSRSEMNVSTLELGDSALYLCASRDSYYEQYFGPGTRLTVT.

The chain recombines TRBV20-1 with TRBJ1-2, with unresolved D. CDR1 is DFQATT and CDR2 is SNEGSKA in the germline V gene (reference sequence). Trimming removed 3 bases from V and 5 bases from J, with 10 bases in between. The CDR3 is made up of 12 amino acids. CDR3 nucleotides: TGCAGTGCTAGGGAGGCGACTTATGGCTACACCTTC. The encoded protein is CSAREATYGYTF.

The gene calls are TRBV4-1 and TRBJ2-7; 9 nucleotides match TRBD1. The CDR3 is 13 amino acids. Germline trimming cut 3 bases from V and 3 bases from J; bases unmatched to any gene: 0. Germline V gives CDR1 MGHRA, CDR2 YSYEKL. CDR3 amino acids: CASSQTGGYEQYV. In DNA, the CDR3 is TGCGCCAGCAGCCAGACAGGGGGCTACGAGCAGTACGTC.

The chain is built from TRBV3-1 and TRBJ2-5; D possibly corresponds to TRBD1 (8 bases). The V gene's germline CDR1 is LGHDT and CDR2 YNNKEL (reference sequence). Trimming stripped 7 bases from V and 4 bases from J, with 13 bases between. The CDR3 sequence is 13 residues long. The CDR3 nucleotides are TGTGCCAGCATAACAGGGGGGGGAGAGACCCAGTACTTC. This codes for CASITGGGETQYF.

This clonotype appeared a single time. J is TRBJ1-4 and V is TRBV29-1; D gene unclear. The V gene's germline CDR1 is SQVTM and CDR2 ANQGSEA. This CDR3 has 13 amino acids. Trimming stripped 4 bases from V and 7 bases from J, with 13 bases between. In nucleotides, the CDR3 is TGCAGCGTTGCCGTAAAGGGCGGTGAAAAACTGTTTTTT. Amino acid sequence: CSVAVKGGEKLFF.

This chain uses TRBV6-2 or TRBV6-3 with TRBJ2-3; either TRBD1 or TRBD2 may supply D (5 bases each). This CDR3 contains 16 residues. Germline CDR1 reads MNHEY; CDR2 reads SVGEGT. The V end was cut by 2 bases, the J end by 3 bases, with 15 bases between. The chain's CDR3 is CASSYPREGVTDTQYF. The DNA for the CDR3 is TGTGCCAGCAGTTACCCACGGGAAGGGGTAACAGATACGCAGTATTTT.

The chain has TRBV28 and TRBJ1-2; D unclear. Looked up from germline, CDR1 is MDHEN and CDR2 is SYDVKM. V dropped 6 bases and J dropped 4 bases, with 9 bases sitting between them. The CDR3 totals 12 residues. The CDR3 nucleotides are TGTGCCAGCAGCTCATTGATCTATGGCTACACCTTC. This translates into CASSSLIYGYTF.

The chain joins TRBV3-1 to TRBJ2-7; possible D gene TRBD1, 5 bases. The V end was cut by 1 base, the J end by 4 bases, with 8 bases between. Germline-derived CDR1 and CDR2 are LGHDT and YNNKEL (reference sequence). This CDR3 has 13 amino acids. DNA of the CDR3: TGTGCCAGCAGCCAAGGCAGGGCTTACGAGCAGTACTTC. The encoded protein is CASSQGRAYEQYF.

A single count supports this clonotype. The gene calls are TRBV20-1 and TRBJ1-2, with a tentative D call TRBD1 (6 bases). With 5 bases removed from V and 0 bases from J, the gap between germline ends came to 16 bases. CDR3 length equals 15 residues. The germline V gene has CDR1 DFQATT and CDR2 SNEGSKA (reference sequence). The CDR3: CSAPRVGGSNYGYTF. The CDR3 DNA reads as TGCAGTGCTCCCCGAGTTGGGGGCTCTAACTATGGCTACACCTTC.

This chain connects TRBV20-1 to TRBJ2-3; D not certain. V was pared by 5 bases and J by 3 bases, with 18 bases between. Per germline, CDR1 DFQATT and CDR2 SNEGSKA (reference sequence). The CDR3 loop spans 15 amino acids. CDR3 DNA sequence: TGCAGTGCTGCCGGGCGGAACGGGCGGACAGATACGCAGTATTTT. As protein: CSAAGRNGRTDTQYF.

There are a few counts of this clonotype. This chain links TRBV24-1 with TRBJ2-7, with D possibly being TRBD1 (6 bases). The CDR3 spans 13 residues. Trimming pared 12 bases from V and 4 bases from J, leaving 18 bases between. CDR1 KGHDR and CDR2 SFDVKD come from the germline V gene. CDR3 in amino acids: CASRYRDPYEQYV. As DNA, the CDR3 is TGTGCCTCGCGGTACAGGGACCCTTACGAGCAGTACGTC.

Here the CDR3 reads CASSSRGPDTQYF. CDR3 nucleotides: TGTGCCAGCAGCTCAAGGGGGCCAGATACGCAGTATTTT. The rearrangement links TRBV7-9 to TRBJ2-3; the match to TRBD1 covers 7 bases. The J segment lost 4 bases and the V segment lost 4 bases, leaving 2 bases of the junction unmatched. Germline CDR1 and CDR2: SEHNR and FQNEAQ (reference sequence). The CDR3 spans 13 residues.

The gene calls are TRBV6-2 or TRBV6-3 and TRBJ2-1, with 7 positions matching TRBD2. The germline gives CDR1 MNHEY, CDR2 SVGEGT. The ends lost 6 bases at V and 7 bases at J; junction bases unmatched: 12. The CDR3 extends over 15 amino acids. The CDR3 is CASRRRGLLNNEQFF. The CDR3 DNA reads TGTGCCAGCAGACGGCGGGGACTACTCAATAATGAGCAGTTCTTC.

The chain uses TRBV20-1 and TRBJ2-1, with D perhaps matching TRBD1 (6 bases). The CDR3 is made up of 15 amino acids. CDR1 and CDR2 from the germline V gene are DFQATT and SNEGSKA (reference sequence). Trimming pared 2 bases from V and 0 bases from J, leaving 11 bases between. CDR3 nucleotide sequence: TGCAGTGCTAGAAGGGGGAGCCTCTCCTACAATGAGCAGTTCTTC. Its translation is CSARRGSLSYNEQFF.

The chain carries TRBV6-6 and TRBJ2-7, with D hard to call. The V gene lost 2 bases and the J gene lost 2 bases, with 10 bases spanning the gap. This CDR3 region has 14 residues. The germline CDR1 and CDR2 sequences are MNHNY and SVGAGI (reference sequence). CDR3 sequence reads: CASSYRQATYEQYV. CDR3 DNA sequence: TGTGCCAGCAGTTACAGGCAGGCCACCTACGAGCAGTACGTC.

The chain combines TRBV29-1 with TRBJ2-5; D gene ambiguous. The CDR3 is 12 residues long. Trimming stripped 6 bases from V and 4 bases from J, with 12 bases between. Germline assignment: CDR1 SQVTM and CDR2 ANQGSEA. The CDR3 DNA follows: TGCAGCGTAACATCCCAGTCAGAGACCCAGTACTTC. Protein: CSVTSQSETQYF. Together with reference TRBV29-1 and TRBJ2-5, the CDR3 gives the full variable domain: SAVISQKPSRDICQRGTSLTIQCQVDSQVTMMFWYRQQPGQSLTLIATANQGSEATYESGFVIDKFPISRPNLTFSTLTVSNMSPEDSSIYLCSVTSQSETQYFGPGTRLLVL.

V is TRBV15 and J is TRBJ2-5; 9 bases line up with TRBD1. The germline V gene has CDR1 LNHNV and CDR2 YYDKDF (reference sequence). The trim removed 4 bases at V and 5 bases at J, leaving 5 bases unmatched. This CDR3 is built from 14 residues. The CDR3: CATSKQGAAETQYF. CDR3 sequence (DNA): TGTGCCACCAGCAAACAGGGGGCAGCGGAGACCCAGTACTTC.

This sequence joins TRBV28 and TRBJ2-7; 9 nucleotides match TRBD1. Germline V gene sequence: CDR1 MDHEN, CDR2 SYDVKM. The length of the CDR3 is 15 residues. With 4 bases clipped from V and 0 bases from J, the junction kept 4 bases outside the gene matches. CDR3 in amino acids: CASSSPGQGSYEQYV. As DNA, the CDR3 is TGTGCCAGCAGTTCGCCGGGACAGGGCTCCTACGAGCAGTACGTC.

Details on this clonotype: An end of the junction does not agree with germline; a read error may underlie this. V and J are TRBV6-4 and TRBJ1-1; no reliable D call. This CDR3 has 9 residues. The germline V gene encodes CDR1 MRHNA and CDR2 SNTAGT. The CDR3 reads CASQPHLSF. CDR3 DNA: TGTGCCAGTCAGCCTCATCTTAGTTTT.

This chain links TRBV6-6 with TRBJ2-3, with 8 bases fitting TRBD1. The V gene's germline CDR1 is MNHNY and CDR2 SVGAGI (reference sequence). The CDR3 consists of 15 residues. V lost 6 bases and J lost 1; bases outside the gene matches: 6. The CDR3 nucleotides are TGTGCCAGCAGCAATCCGGGACAGGGCACAGATACGCAGTATTTT. It is translated as CASSNPGQGTDTQYF.

The table lists this clonotype with a few counts. V usage is TRBV3-1 and J usage is TRBJ2-1, with a possible D match to TRBD2 (5 bases). This CDR3 has 14 residues. Trimming pared 2 bases from V and 4 bases from J, leaving 9 bases between. CDR1 is LGHDT and CDR2 is YNNKEL in the germline V gene (reference sequence). The CDR3 sequence: CASSQRTGYNEQFF. The DNA of the CDR3 is TGTGCCAGCAGCCAACGGACTGGGTACAATGAGCAGTTCTTC.

This chain connects TRBV3-1 to TRBJ1-4; 7 nucleotides align to TRBD1. The CDR3 is 14 amino acids. V shed 6 bases and J 6 bases; nucleotides not matched to a gene: 7. From germline, CDR1 is LGHDT and CDR2 YNNKEL (reference sequence). CDR3 residues: CASSQRDSDEKLFF. The CDR3, as DNA: TGTGCCAGCAGTCAACGGGACAGCGATGAAAAACTGTTTTTT.

CDR3 sequence reads: CSARDWRERGPTQETQYF. In DNA form, the CDR3 reads TGCAGTGCTAGAGATTGGCGGGAGCGGGGGCCGACCCAAGAGACCCAGTACTTC. The chain joins TRBV20-1 to TRBJ2-5; 8 bases agree with TRBD2. This CDR3 spans 18 amino acids. Trimming at V came to 0 bases and at J to 1 base, leaving 13 bases not matched to a gene. Germline-derived CDR1 and CDR2 are DFQATT and SNEGSKA (reference sequence).

CDR3: CASSSETRSSYNEQFF. The CDR3 bases are TGTGCCAGCAGCTCTGAGACTCGGAGCTCCTACAATGAGCAGTTCTTC. The chain couples TRBV9 to TRBJ2-1; D gene uncertain. The germline V gene encodes CDR1 SGDLS and CDR2 YYNGEE. Trimming shortened V by 4 bases and J by 0 bases, and 14 bases separated the two germline ends. The CDR3 length is 16 residues.

The chain employs TRBV3-1 and TRBJ2-4; 7 bases fit TRBD2. Losses at the gene ends were 0 bases for V and 16 bases for J; bases not matched to a gene: 9. CDR3 length: 13 residues. CDR1 is LGHDT, CDR2 YNNKEL, per germline (reference sequence). CDR3 in DNA: TGTGCCAGCAGCCAAGAGTCAGGACTAGTCCATTACTTC. It is translated as CASSQESGLVHYF.

This chain joins TRBV30 and TRBJ1-2; D call uncertain. Germline CDR1 reads GTSNPN; CDR2 reads SVGIG (reference sequence). The CDR3 totals 14 residues. Trimming took 5 bases from V and 0 from J, leaving 13 bases between them. CDR3 sequence reads: CAWRATETNYGYTF. CDR3 nucleotide sequence: TGTGCCTGGCGCGCCACCGAGACTAACTATGGCTACACCTTC.